This TCR beta chain was captured in a study of neurological immune-mediated disorders. Regarding the study as a whole: The level of TCR clonal expansion was highest in patients with HTLV-1-associated myelopathy and lowest in multiple sclerosis, where it fell below the level seen in healthy controls. No CDR3 amino acid sequences were shared by expanded clones across subjects, suggesting private repertoires in all groups.

TCRdb fed the 5' RACE reads into MiXCR, producing one record per CDR3 protein. The data hold around 55,000 distinct CDR3 sequences, with 3% to 4% observed a single time. This clonotype was recorded many times. The antigen remains unidentified. The sorted libraries were made from some 1 million CD4+ or CD8+ T cells. In germline, CDR1 is SGHTA, CDR2 FQGNSA. With V trimmed by 5 bases and J by 2 bases, 4 bases remained unmatched. The CDR3 is 15 amino acids. The sequenced material came from CD4+ T cells from blood. This sequence originates from a woman between 40 and 50 years old with multiple sclerosis. The J gene is TRBJ2-2, the V gene TRBV7-2, with TRBD1 matching over 8 bases. The CDR3 DNA follows: TGTGCCAGCAGCCTGGACAGGGTAAACACCGGGGAGCTGTTTTTT. It codes for CASSLDRVNTGELFF.